These 19 T cell receptor beta chains came from one sample sequenced in a study of shared clonotypes between healthy human individuals. Assay used: immunoSEQ multiplex PCR; TCRdb lists only in-frame clones, some missing. The sample holds 85,000 to 100,000 clones, approximately 75% seen once. The sequencing sample was made of memory CD8+ T cells sorted from blood. Subset: CD45RO+ cells pooled with CCR7-negative TemRA cells. Receptors originate from a man aged 25 to 40 in good health.

The CDR3 region has the DNA TGTGCCAGCAGCTTCAACCTTGAGTTAGATGGCTACACCTTC. Encoded protein: CASSFNLELDGYTF. The rearrangement uses TRBV7-9 and TRBJ1-2; D call uncertain. Germline V CDR1 and CDR2: SEHNR, FQNEAQ (reference sequence). The CDR3 contains 14 residues. Deletions cut 3 bases from V and 6 bases from J, with 14 bases between.

The V call is TRBV7-8, the J call TRBJ1-6; D remains unclear. Germline V gene sequence: CDR1 SGHVS, CDR2 FQNEAQ. Trimming left V 5 bases short and J 7 bases short, with 18 bases between. The CDR3 consists of 16 residues. The CDR3 sequence is CASSQRFVGGNSPLHF. The CDR3 coding sequence is TGTGCCAGCAGCCAGAGGTTTGTGGGAGGAAATTCACCCCTCCACTTT.

The rearrangement joins TRBV7-6 to TRBJ2-1, with TRBD2 as a possible D gene (6 bases). Germline lookup yields CDR1 SGHVS and CDR2 FNYEAQ. The CDR3 is 15 amino acids. V lost 5 bases and J lost 9, with 20 bases in between. CDR3 residues: CASSLLAEVRSEQFF. The CDR3 DNA reads as TGTGCCAGCAGCCTATTAGCGGAGGTTAGGTCTGAGCAGTTCTTC.

This clone was recorded only once. The CDR3 loop is CASSTEGQNKTGELFF. The CDR3 DNA is TGTGCCAGCAGCACCGAGGGACAGAATAAGACCGGGGAGCTGTTTTTT. The chain couples TRBV21-1 to TRBJ2-2; the table assigns TRBD1, which was not confirmed against the DNA. TRBV21-1 is a known pseudogene. CDR3 length equals 16 residues.

The chain joins TRBV27 to TRBJ2-3; 9 bases align to TRBD2. The CDR3 totals 17 residues. V shed 7 bases and J 2 bases; nucleotides not matched to a gene: 13. Germline V gives CDR1 MNHEY, CDR2 SMNVEV (reference sequence). Here the CDR3 DNA reads TGTGCCAGCAAGTCTTTCCCCCAGCGGGAGGTCACAGATACGCAGTATTTT. Encoded protein: CASKSFPQREVTDTQYF.

V gene TRBV10-2 combines with J gene TRBJ1-5; 7 bases fit TRBD1. Trimming cost V 8 bases and J 0 bases; bases outside gene matches: 4. CDR1 and CDR2 from the germline V gene are WSHSY and SAAADI. This CDR3 has 14 residues. CDR3 nucleotide sequence: TGCGCCAGCCGGGACAGCTATAGCAATCAGCCCCAGCATTTT. This codes for CASRDSYSNQPQHF.

About this clone itself: A far larger clone is one base from this, pointing to a likely read error. The genes are TRBV4-3 and TRBJ2-1, with 11 bases fitting TRBD1. With V trimmed by 4 bases and J by 3 bases, 2 bases remained unmatched. The CDR3 runs 15 residues. Germline V CDR1 and CDR2: LGHNA, YSLEER. CDR3 coding DNA: TGCGCCAGCAGCCGAGGGACAGGGGGCTACAATGAGCAGTTCTTC. Amino acid sequence: CASSRGTGGYNEQFF.

In its sample, this clone was seen a few times. This chain links TRBV11-2 with TRBJ2-7, with 10 bases fitting TRBD1. The CDR3 extends over 15 amino acids. Germline V CDR1 and CDR2: SGHAT, FQNNGV. With 4 bases clipped from V and 2 bases from J, the junction kept 5 bases outside the gene matches. For the CDR3, the DNA is TGTGCCAGCAGCTCCCCCGGGACAGGGGCCTACGAGCAGTACTTC. Its protein is CASSSPGTGAYEQYF. Supplemented by reference TRBV11-2 and TRBJ2-7, the full variable domain reads EAGVAQSPRYKIIEKRQSVAFWCNPISGHATLYWYQQILGQGPKLLIQFQNNGVVDDSQLPKDRFSAERLKGVDSTLKIQPAKLEDSAVYLCASSSPGTGAYEQYFGPGTRLTVT.

This clone was seen a handful of times. The chain's CDR3 is CASSTSSGRTGEQYF. The DNA of the CDR3 is TGCGCCAGCAGCACCTCTAGCGGGAGGACGGGGGAGCAGTACTTC. The chain has TRBV5-1 and TRBJ2-7; the match to TRBD2 covers 11 bases. CDR1 is SGHRS, CDR2 YFSETQ, per germline. Losses at the gene ends were 4 bases for V and 7 bases for J; bases not matched to a gene: 10. There are 15 residues in the CDR3.

This clone appeared a few times. V gene TRBV6-1 combines with J gene TRBJ2-7; D is perhaps TRBD1 (6 bases). CDR1 MNHNS and CDR2 SASEGT come from the germline V gene. The CDR3 sequence is 15 residues long. Trimming shortened V by 2 bases and J by 0 bases, and 11 bases separated the two germline ends. For the CDR3, the DNA is TGTGCCAGCAGTGAATGGGGGCCCAACTCCTACGAGCAGTACTTC. Amino acid sequence: CASSEWGPNSYEQYF.

Points on this clone: A much larger clone lies one base from this, so it may be a read error. The rearrangement joins TRBV25-1 to TRBJ1-5, with D possibly being TRBD1 (5 bases). The germline V gene has CDR1 MGHDK and CDR2 SYGVNS. This CDR3 region has 15 residues. The CDR3 DNA follows: TGTGCCAGCAGTGAGAGACAGCTTAGACGTCAGCTCCAGCATTTT. This codes for CASSERQLRRQLQHF.

The V and J genes are TRBV28 and TRBJ2-7; D may be TRBD2 (6 bases). Deletions cut 8 bases from V and 0 bases from J, with 14 bases between. From germline, CDR1 is MDHEN and CDR2 SYDVKM. The CDR3 has 14 residues. The CDR3 reads CASRGNPLSYEQYF. As DNA, the CDR3 is TGTGCCAGCCGGGGGAACCCCCTCTCCTACGAGCAGTACTTC.

The chain has TRBV4-1 and TRBJ2-7, with a tentative D call TRBD1 (5 bases). V gave up 2 bases and J gave up 2 bases, with 19 bases separating them. The CDR3 covers 17 residues. Germline-derived CDR1 and CDR2 are MGHRA and YSYEKL. The CDR3 DNA follows: TGCGCCAGCAGCCAACCCGGAAGGGGTTTAGAGACCTACGAGCAGTACTTC. It encodes CASSQPGRGLETYEQYF.

V and J are TRBV5-4 and TRBJ2-1; 9 bases agree with TRBD2. The V gene's germline CDR1 is SGHNT and CDR2 YYREEE (reference sequence). The CDR3 length is 13 residues. V lost 7 bases and J lost 9; bases outside the gene matches: 8. CDR3 sequence: CASRSSGIIEQFF. The CDR3 nucleotides are TGTGCCAGCCGGTCTAGCGGGATCATTGAGCAGTTCTTC. The entire variable domain, with the rest obtained from reference TRBV5-4 and TRBJ2-1, is as follows: ETGVTQSPTHLIKTRGQQVTLRCSSQSGHNTVSWYQQALGQGPQFIFQYYREEENGRGNFPPRFSGLQFPNYSSELNVNALELDDSALYLCASRSSGIIEQFFGPGTRLTVL.

The chain recombines TRBV6-4 with TRBJ1-5; D remains unclear. V lost 7 bases, J lost 4 bases, and 5 bases lay in between. Germline CDR1 MRHNA, CDR2 SNTAGT. The CDR3 consists of 11 residues. The CDR3, as DNA: TGTGCCAGCACCAAAAATCAGCCCCAGCATTTT. This gives the protein CASTKNQPQHF.

V gene TRBV29-1 combines with J gene TRBJ2-2; 7 positions agree with TRBD1. Trimming removed 1 base from V and 6 bases from J; junction bases left unmatched: 11. In germline, CDR1 is SQVTM, CDR2 ANQGSEA. This CDR3 has 16 amino acids. CDR3 in amino acids: CSVEASKTGLAGELFF. In DNA form, the CDR3 reads TGCAGCGTTGAAGCTTCCAAGACAGGGTTGGCCGGGGAGCTGTTTTTT.

The chain recombines TRBV27 with TRBJ2-1; 15 bases align to TRBD2. The V and J ends lost 7 bases and 9 bases, in that order; junction bases with no gene match: 4. The germline V gene encodes CDR1 MNHEY and CDR2 SMNVEV (reference sequence). This CDR3 region has 14 residues. The CDR3 DNA is TGTGCCAGCACCGGACTAGCGGGAGGGGGTGAGCAGTTCTTC. Amino acid sequence: CASTGLAGGGEQFF.

V and J are TRBV2 and TRBJ2-7; 8 nucleotides line up with TRBD2. After removal of 6 bases from V and 1 base from J, the junction contained 11 bases not matched to a gene. The CDR3 has 16 residues. CDR1 and CDR2 (germline): SNHLY, FYNNEI. The CDR3, as DNA: TGTGCCAGCAGCGCTCACAGCGGGAGATATTCCTACGAGCAGTACTTC. Its translation is CASSAHSGRYSYEQYF.

The table lists this clone with a count of one. With only one base between it and a far larger clone, this is likely a read error. The V call is TRBV7-6, the J call TRBJ1-1; D is undetermined. The CDR3 extends over 13 amino acids. Between the trimmed V and J ends, which lost 4 bases and 1 base, there was a span of 7 bases. Germline assignment: CDR1 SGHVS and CDR2 FNYEAQ. The CDR3 DNA reads as TGTGCCAGCAGCTCCCAACGGAACACTGAAGCTTTCTTT. Translation gives CASSSQRNTEAFF.